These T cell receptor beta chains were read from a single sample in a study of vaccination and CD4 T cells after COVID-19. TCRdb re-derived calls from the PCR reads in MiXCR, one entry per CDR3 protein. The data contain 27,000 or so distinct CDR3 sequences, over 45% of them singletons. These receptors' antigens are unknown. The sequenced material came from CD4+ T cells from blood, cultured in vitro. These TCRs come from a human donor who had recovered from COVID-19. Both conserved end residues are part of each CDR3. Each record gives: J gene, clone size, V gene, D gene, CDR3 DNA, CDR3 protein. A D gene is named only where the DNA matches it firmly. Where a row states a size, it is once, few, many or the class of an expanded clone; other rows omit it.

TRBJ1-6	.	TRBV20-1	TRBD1	TGCAGTGCTAGAGCCGTCGGACAGGGGGCGAGCTCACCCCTCCACTTT	CSARAVGQGASSPLHF
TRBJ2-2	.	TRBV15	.	TGTGCCACCAGCAGAGACCGGATCGCCGGGGAGCTGTTTTTT	CATSRDRIAGELFF
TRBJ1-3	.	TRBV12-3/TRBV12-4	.	TGTGCCAGCAGTTTCTTCGGGACGGGCCTTTCTGGAAACACCATATATTTT	CASSFFGTGLSGNTIYF
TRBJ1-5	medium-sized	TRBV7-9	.	TGTGCCAGCAGCCAAGGGGGCAATCAGCCCCAGCATTTT	CASSQGGNQPQHF
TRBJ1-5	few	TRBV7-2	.	TGTGCCAGCAGCTTAGGTGTCAGGGAAAATCAGCCCCAGCATTTT	CASSLGVRENQPQHF
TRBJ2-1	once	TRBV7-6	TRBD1	TGTGCCAGCAGCTTAAGGCCTCTGACAGGGTACGATGAGCAGTTCTTC	CASSLRPLTGYDEQFF
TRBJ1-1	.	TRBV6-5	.	TGTGCCAGCAGTTACCGGGGCCAGCTGAACACTGAAGCTTTCTTT	CASSYRGQLNTEAFF
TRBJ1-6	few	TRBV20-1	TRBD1	TGCAGTGCTCCGACAGGGGCCGCATATAATTCACCCCTCCACTTT	CSAPTGAAYNSPLHF
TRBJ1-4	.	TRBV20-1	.	TGCAGTGCTAGAATTTCCGGGCAGGGAGGGGAAAAACTGTTTTTT	CSARISGQGGEKLFF
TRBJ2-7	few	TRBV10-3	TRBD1	TGTGCCATCACCCCGACAGGGAGCTCCTACGAGCAGTACTTC	CAITPTGSSYEQYF
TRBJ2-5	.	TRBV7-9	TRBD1	TGTGCCAGCAGCCCCGCCGGGACAGCTCAAGAGACCCAGTACTTC	CASSPAGTAQETQYF
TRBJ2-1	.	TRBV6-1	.	TGTGCCAGCGGCCGGAGAGTGGGTGAGCAGTTCTTC	CASGRRVGEQFF
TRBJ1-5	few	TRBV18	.	TGTGCCAGCTCTCCAGGGTGGAATGAGCCCCAGCATTTT	CASSPGWNEPQHF
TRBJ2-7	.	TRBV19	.	TGTGCCAGTAGTATGCGGGGTTTTACACACGAGCAGTACTTC	CASSMRGFTHEQYF
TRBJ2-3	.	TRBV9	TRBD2	TGTGCCAGCAGCGTAGCACTAGCGGGGGGATCTAGCACAGATACGCAGTATTTT	CASSVALAGGSSTDTQYF
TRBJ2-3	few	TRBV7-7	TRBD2	TGTGCCAGCAGCTTAGGACTAGCGGGGGGCACAGATACGCAGTATTTT	CASSLGLAGGTDTQYF
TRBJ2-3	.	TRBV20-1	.	TGCAGTGCTAGGGGCGACACAGATACGCAGTATTTT	CSARGDTDTQYF
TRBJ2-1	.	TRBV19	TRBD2	TGTGCCAGTAGTATGTCGGGGGGGGCAAGAGCGGGAGCATCCTACAATGAGCAGTTCTTC	CASSMSGGARAGASYNEQFF
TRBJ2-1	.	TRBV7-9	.	TGTGCCAGCAGTAAAAGTGGGGGTGAGCAGTTCTTC	CASSKSGGEQFF
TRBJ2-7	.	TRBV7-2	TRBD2	TGTGCCAGCAGCGGGGGGGGGTTCCTTTCCTACGAGCAGTACTTC	CASSGGGFLSYEQYF
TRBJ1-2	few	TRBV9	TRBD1	TGTGCCAGCAGCGTGATACCGGGACAGGGGTTTACGGGCTACACCTTC	CASSVIPGQGFTGYTF
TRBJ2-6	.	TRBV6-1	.	TGTGCCAGCAGTAGGACCCTTAGCTCTGGGGCCAACGTCCTGACTTTC	CASSRTLSSGANVLTF